This T cell receptor (beta chain) is from a study of technical replicates of blood from a handful of donors. CDR3 length: 16 amino acids. Assay: immunoSEQ multiplex PCR; the TCRdb copy retains only in-frame clones and omits some. The repertoire holds around 67,000 clones, with approximately 83% as singletons. Sequencing used PBMCs. V is TRBV21-1 and J is TRBJ2-1; no DNA check was done on the table's D call, TRBD2. TRBV21-1 is a listed pseudogene. This receptor was taken from a human donor in good health. Some clones in this sample may be carry-over from other donors' samples. CDR3 sequence: CASSKKIAGGSNEQFF. For the CDR3, the DNA is TGTGCCAGCAGCAAAAAGATAGCGGGGGGGAGCAATGAGCAGTTCTTC.